This is a list of T cell receptor beta chains from one sample in a study of identifying expanded T cells in peripheral blood. Method: immunoSEQ multiplex PCR; TCRdb's copy keeps in-frame clones and lacks some. The sample contains fewer than 55,000 clones, roughly 82% of which appear only once. The sample comprised blood. The receptors originated from a person aged 18 to 69 in good health. Both conserved end residues are part of each CDR3. The D gene is left open where the match is weak. Clone size is not always given. Where it is, it says once, few, many or a class for expanded clones.

v_call: TRBV9; cdr3_length: 16; d_call: NA; j_call: TRBJ2-1; clone_size: once; cdr3_nt: TGTGCCAGCAGCCCCCGTCTAGAGAGCTCCTACAATGAGCAGTTCTTC; cdr3_aa: CASSPRLESSYNEQFF
v_call: TRBV28; cdr3_length: 16; d_call: NA; j_call: TRBJ1-5; clone_size: NA; cdr3_nt: TGTGCCAGCAGTTTATTGCTCTTTAAGGGCAATCAGCCCCAGCATTTT; cdr3_aa: CASSLLLFKGNQPQHF
v_call: TRBV6-5; cdr3_length: 14; d_call: NA; j_call: TRBJ2-5; clone_size: NA; cdr3_nt: TGTGCCAGCAGTCACGACAAGGGCGTAGTGGCCCAGTACTTC; cdr3_aa: CASSHDKGVVAQYF
v_call: TRBV10-3; cdr3_length: 18; d_call: NA; j_call: TRBJ2-2; clone_size: few; cdr3_nt: TGTGCCATCAGTGAGCCCACTTCGAGTGGCGGGGTCACCGGGGAGCTGTTTTTT; cdr3_aa: CAISEPTSSGGVTGELFF
v_call: TRBV7-2; cdr3_length: 19; d_call: NA; j_call: TRBJ2-1; clone_size: NA; cdr3_nt: TGTGCCAGCAGCTTAAACGGGGATCTGGGCTACAGCTCCTACAATGAGCAGTTCTTC; cdr3_aa: CASSLNGDLGYSSYNEQFF
v_call: TRBV7-3; cdr3_length: 15; d_call: NA; j_call: TRBJ1-1; clone_size: NA; cdr3_nt: TGTGCCAGCAGCTTAATACGCAGGGAGAACACTGAAGCTTTCTTT; cdr3_aa: CASSLIRRENTEAFF
v_call: TRBV5-4; cdr3_length: 15; d_call: TRBD2; j_call: TRBJ2-7; clone_size: NA; cdr3_nt: TGTGCCAGCAGCCGGCCGGGACTAGTCTCCTACGAGCAGTACTTC; cdr3_aa: CASSRPGLVSYEQYF
v_call: TRBV13; cdr3_length: 13; d_call: NA; j_call: TRBJ2-7; clone_size: NA; cdr3_nt: TGTGCCAGCAGCCCAGGACAGAGCTACGAGCAGTACTTC; cdr3_aa: CASSPGQSYEQYF
v_call: TRBV12-5; cdr3_length: 13; d_call: NA; j_call: TRBJ2-1; clone_size: NA; cdr3_nt: TGTGCTAGTATTGGGGCAGATTACAATGAGCAGTTCTTC; cdr3_aa: CASIGADYNEQFF
v_call: TRBV11-3; cdr3_length: 16; d_call: NA; j_call: TRBJ2-2; clone_size: NA; cdr3_nt: TGTGCCAGCAGCACCCCTAGGGGTATAATCACCGGGGAGCTGTTTTTT; cdr3_aa: CASSTPRGIITGELFF
v_call: TRBV30; cdr3_length: 12; d_call: NA; j_call: TRBJ1-3; clone_size: once; cdr3_nt: TGTGCCTGGACCCTTACTGGAAACACCATATATTTT; cdr3_aa: CAWTLTGNTIYF
v_call: TRBV11-2; cdr3_length: 15; d_call: NA; j_call: TRBJ1-1; clone_size: NA; cdr3_nt: TGTGCCAGCAGCCCGAGGATGGGGATGAACACTGAAGCTTTCTTT; cdr3_aa: CASSPRMGMNTEAFF